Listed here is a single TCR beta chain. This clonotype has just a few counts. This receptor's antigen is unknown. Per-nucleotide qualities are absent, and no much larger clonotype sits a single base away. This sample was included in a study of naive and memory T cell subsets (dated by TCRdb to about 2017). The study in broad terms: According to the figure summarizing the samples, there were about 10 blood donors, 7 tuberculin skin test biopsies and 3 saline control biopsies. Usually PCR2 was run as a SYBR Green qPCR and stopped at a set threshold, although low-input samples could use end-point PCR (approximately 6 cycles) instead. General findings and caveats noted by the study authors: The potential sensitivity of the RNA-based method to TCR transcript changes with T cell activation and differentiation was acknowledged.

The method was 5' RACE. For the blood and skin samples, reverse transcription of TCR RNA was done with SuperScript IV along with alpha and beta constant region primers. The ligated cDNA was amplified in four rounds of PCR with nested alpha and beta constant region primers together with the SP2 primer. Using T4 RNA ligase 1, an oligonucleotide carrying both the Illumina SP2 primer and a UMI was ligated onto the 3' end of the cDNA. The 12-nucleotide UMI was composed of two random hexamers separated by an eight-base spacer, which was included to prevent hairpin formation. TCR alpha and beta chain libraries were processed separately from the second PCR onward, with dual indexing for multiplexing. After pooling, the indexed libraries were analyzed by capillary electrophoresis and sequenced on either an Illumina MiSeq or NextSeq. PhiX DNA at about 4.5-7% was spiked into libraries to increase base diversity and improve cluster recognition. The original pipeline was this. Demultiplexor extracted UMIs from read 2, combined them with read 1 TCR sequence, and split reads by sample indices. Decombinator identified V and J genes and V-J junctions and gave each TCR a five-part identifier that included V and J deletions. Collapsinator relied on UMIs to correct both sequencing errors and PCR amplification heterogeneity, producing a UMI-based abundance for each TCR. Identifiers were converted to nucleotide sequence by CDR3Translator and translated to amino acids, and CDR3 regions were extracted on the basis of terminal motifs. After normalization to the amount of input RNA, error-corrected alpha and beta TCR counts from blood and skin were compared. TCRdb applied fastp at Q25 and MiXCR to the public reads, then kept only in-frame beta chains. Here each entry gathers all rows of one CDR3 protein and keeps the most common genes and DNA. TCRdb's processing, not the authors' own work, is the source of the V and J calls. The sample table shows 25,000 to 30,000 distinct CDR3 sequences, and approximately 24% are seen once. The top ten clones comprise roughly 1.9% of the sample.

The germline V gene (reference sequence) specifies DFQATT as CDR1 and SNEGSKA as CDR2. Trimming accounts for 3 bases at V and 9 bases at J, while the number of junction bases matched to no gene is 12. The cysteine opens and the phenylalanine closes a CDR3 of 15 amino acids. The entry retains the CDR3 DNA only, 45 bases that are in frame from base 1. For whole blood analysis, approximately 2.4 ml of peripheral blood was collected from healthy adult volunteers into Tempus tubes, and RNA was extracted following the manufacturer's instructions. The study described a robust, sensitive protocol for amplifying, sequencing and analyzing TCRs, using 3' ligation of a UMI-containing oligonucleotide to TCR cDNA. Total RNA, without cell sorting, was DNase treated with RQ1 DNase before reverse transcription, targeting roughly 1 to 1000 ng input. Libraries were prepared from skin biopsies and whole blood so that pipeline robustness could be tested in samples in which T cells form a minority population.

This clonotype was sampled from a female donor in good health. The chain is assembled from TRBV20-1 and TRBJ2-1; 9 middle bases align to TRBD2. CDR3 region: CSASRGGGAPGEQFF. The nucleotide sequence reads TGCAGTGCTAGTCGTGGCGGGGGGGCCCCTGGTGAGCAGTTCTTC.